The clone carrying this T cell receptor beta chain occurred a few times. Its specificity is unknown. Constant-segment-primed 5'RACE gave TCR alpha and TCR beta cDNA libraries with sample barcodes and UMIs. Using its own MiXCR run on the 5' RACE reads, TCRdb lists one record per CDR3 protein. The sample includes 90,000 to 120,000 distinct CDR3 sequences, 13% to 15% of them seen just once. The data stem from a study of T-cell memory formation after mild COVID-19. General study points: Contracting CD8+ clones were enriched in EMRA, CD4+ mainly in CM and EM.

Trimming shortened V by 8 bases and J by 0 bases, and 8 bases separated the two germline ends. Germline CDR1 reads SNHLY; CDR2 reads FYNNEI. The CDR3 totals 13 residues. Material for sequencing was PBMCs or a T cell subset sorted from them (not recorded which). This sequence originates from a man between 18 and 35 years old who had mild COVID-19 (a few samples of this study predate the infection). Cell type and time point are not known. The gene calls are TRBV2 and TRBJ2-1; D is undetermined. The CDR3 DNA follows: TGTGCCAGCGAAACAGTCTCCTACAATGAGCAGTTCTTC. Protein sequence: CASETVSYNEQFF.